This TCR beta chain was sequenced in a study of shared clonotypes between healthy human individuals. Profiled with immunoSEQ multiplex PCR; TCRdb holds only in-frame clones, not every one. The table records over 1.4 million clones, roughly 96% of them present only once. The CDR3 runs to 11 residues. Germline V lookup: CDR1 WSHSY, CDR2 SAAADI. Trimming removed 5 bases from V and 12 bases from J; junction bases left unmatched: 4. The chain couples TRBV10-2 to TRBJ2-3; 8 bases align to TRBD1. The sequence came from a man aged 30 to 39 in good health. Sequencing input: naive CD4+ T cells sorted from blood. Subset described: CD45RA+ positively selected. The CDR3 DNA reads as TGCGCCAGCAGTTCCGGGACAGGACAGTATTTT. Translation gives CASSSGTGQYF.